This entry concerns a single TCR beta chain. The sample comes from a study of OX40 agonist ivuxolimab in advanced cancers. As for the study in general: Three patients responded partially, comprising one with hepatocellular carcinoma and two with cutaneous melanoma.

TCRdb keeps only in-frame clones here, not all; method: immunoSEQ multiplex PCR. The data contain under 40,000 clones, over 60% of them seen just once; the ten biggest clones take up almost 10%. The V gene's germline CDR1 is MRHNA and CDR2 SNTAGT. The CDR3 spans 15 residues. With 0 bases removed from V and 0 bases from J, the gap between germline ends came to 7 bases. V and J are TRBV6-4 and TRBJ2-3; D call uncertain. This material consisted of CD4+ or CD8+ T cells sorted from blood, taken in a trial of the OX40 agonist ivuxolimab. The clonotype comes from an adult with an advanced solid tumor such as melanoma, head and neck, liver or kidney cancer. In nucleotides, the CDR3 is TGTGCCAGCAGTGACTCCCCCGGGAGCACAGATACGCAGTATTTT. This translates into CASSDSPGSTDTQYF.